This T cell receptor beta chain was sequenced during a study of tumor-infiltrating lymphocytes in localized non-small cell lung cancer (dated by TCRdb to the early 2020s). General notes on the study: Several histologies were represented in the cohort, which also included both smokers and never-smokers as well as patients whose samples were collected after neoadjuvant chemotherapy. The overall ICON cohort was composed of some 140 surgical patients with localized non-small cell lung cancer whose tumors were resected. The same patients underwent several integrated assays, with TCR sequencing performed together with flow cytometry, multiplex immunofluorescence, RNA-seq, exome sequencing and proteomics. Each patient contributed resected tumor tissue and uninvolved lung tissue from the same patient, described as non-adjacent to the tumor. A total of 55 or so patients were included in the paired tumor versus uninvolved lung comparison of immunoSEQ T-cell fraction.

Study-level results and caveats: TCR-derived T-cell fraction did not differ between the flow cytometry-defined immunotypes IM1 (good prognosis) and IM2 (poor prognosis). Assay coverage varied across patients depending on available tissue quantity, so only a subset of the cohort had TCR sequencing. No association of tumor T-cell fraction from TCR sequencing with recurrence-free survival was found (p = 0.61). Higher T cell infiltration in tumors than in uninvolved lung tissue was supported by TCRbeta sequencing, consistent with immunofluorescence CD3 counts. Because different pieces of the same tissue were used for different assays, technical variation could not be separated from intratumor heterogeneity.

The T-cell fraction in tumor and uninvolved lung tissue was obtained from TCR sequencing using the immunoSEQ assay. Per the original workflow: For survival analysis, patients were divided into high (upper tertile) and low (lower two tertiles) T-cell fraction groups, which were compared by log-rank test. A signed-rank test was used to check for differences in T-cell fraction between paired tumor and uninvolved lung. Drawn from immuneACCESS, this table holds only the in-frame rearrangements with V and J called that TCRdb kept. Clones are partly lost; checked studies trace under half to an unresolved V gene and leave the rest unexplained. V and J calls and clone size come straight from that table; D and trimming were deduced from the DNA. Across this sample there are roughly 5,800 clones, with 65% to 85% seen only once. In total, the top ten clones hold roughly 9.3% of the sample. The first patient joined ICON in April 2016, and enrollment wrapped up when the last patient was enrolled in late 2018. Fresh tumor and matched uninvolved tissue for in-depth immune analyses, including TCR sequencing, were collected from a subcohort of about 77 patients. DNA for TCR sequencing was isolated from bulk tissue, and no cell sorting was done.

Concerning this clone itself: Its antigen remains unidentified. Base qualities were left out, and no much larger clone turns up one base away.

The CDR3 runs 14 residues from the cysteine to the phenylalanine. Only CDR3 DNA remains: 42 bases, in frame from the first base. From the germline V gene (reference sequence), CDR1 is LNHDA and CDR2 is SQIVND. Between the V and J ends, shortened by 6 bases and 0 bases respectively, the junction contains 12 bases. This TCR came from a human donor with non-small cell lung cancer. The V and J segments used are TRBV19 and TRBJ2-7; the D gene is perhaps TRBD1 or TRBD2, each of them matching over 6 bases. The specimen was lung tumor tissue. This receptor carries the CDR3 CASSQRGDSYEQYF. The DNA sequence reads TGTGCCAGTAGCCAGAGGGGGGACTCCTACGAGCAGTACTTC.